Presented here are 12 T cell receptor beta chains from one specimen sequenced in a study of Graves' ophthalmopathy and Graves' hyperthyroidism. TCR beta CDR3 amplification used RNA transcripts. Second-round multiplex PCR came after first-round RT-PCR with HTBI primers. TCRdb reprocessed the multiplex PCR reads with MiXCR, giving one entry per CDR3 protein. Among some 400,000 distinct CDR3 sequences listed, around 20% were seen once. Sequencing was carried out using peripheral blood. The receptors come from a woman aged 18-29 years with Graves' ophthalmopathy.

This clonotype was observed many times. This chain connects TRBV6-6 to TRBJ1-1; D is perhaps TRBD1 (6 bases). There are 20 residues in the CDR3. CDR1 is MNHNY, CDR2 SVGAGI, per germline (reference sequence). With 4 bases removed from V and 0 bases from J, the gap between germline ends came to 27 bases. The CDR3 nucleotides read TGTGCCAGCAGTTCCAAACAGGGTTACGGGAGGATGCCCCTGAACACTGAAGCTTTCTTT. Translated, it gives CASSSKQGYGRMPLNTEAFF.

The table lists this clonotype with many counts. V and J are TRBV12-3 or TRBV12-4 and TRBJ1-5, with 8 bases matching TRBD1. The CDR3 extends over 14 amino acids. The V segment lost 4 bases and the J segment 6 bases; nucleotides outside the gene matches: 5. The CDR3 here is CASSSRGHSQPQHF. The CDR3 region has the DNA TGTGCCAGCAGTTCCAGGGGGCATAGTCAGCCCCAGCATTTT.

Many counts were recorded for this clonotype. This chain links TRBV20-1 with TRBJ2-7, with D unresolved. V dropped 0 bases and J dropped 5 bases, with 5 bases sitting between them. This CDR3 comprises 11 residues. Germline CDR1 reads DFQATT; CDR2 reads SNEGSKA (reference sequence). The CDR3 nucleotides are TGCAGTGCTAGAGATGTCCACGAGCAGTACTTC. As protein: CSARDVHEQYF.

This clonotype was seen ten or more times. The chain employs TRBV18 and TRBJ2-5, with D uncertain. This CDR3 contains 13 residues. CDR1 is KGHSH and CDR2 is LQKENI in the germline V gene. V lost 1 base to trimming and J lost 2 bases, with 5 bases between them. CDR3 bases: TGTGCCAGCTCACCACTCGGGCAAGAGACCCAGTACTTC. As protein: CASSPLGQETQYF.

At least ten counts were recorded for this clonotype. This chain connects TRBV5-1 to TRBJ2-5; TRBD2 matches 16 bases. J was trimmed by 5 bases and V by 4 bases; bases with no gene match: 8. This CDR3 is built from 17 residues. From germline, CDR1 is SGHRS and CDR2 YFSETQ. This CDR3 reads CASSPGTSGGAWETQYF. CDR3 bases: TGCGCCAGCAGCCCCGGGACTAGCGGGGGGGCCTGGGAGACCCAGTACTTC. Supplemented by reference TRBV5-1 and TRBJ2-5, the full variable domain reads KAGVTQTPRYLIKTRGQQVTLSCSPISGHRSVSWYQQTPGQGLQFLFEYFSETQRNKGNFPGRFSGRQFSNSRSEMNVSTLELGDSALYLCASSPGTSGGAWETQYFGPGTRLLVL.

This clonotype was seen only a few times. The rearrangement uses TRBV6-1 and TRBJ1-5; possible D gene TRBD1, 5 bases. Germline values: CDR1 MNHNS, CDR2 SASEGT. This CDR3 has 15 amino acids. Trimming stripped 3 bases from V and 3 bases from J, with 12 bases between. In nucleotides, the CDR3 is TGTGCCAGCAGTGACAGCCAGGGTATCAATCAGCCCCAGCATTTT. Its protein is CASSDSQGINQPQHF.

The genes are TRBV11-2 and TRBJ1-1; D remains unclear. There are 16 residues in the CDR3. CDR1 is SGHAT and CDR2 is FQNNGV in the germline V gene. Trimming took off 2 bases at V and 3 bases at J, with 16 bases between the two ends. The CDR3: CASSLPGRGKYTEAFF. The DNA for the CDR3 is TGTGCCAGCAGCTTACCTGGTCGAGGGAAGTACACTGAAGCTTTCTTT.

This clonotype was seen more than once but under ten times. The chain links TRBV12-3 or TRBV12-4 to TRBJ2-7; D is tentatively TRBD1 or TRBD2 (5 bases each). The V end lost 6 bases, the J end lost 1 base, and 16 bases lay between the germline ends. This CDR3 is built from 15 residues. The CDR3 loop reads CASSSPRDGSYEQYF. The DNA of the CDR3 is TGTGCCAGCAGCTCACCCCGGGACGGTTCCTACGAGCAGTACTTC.

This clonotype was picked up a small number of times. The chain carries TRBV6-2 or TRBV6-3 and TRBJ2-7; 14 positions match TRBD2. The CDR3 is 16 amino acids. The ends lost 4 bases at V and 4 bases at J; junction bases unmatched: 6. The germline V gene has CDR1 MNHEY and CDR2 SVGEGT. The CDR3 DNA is TGTGCCAGCAGTTCCCCCGGGACTAGCGGGAGTTACGAGCAGTACTTC. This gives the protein CASSSPGTSGSYEQYF.

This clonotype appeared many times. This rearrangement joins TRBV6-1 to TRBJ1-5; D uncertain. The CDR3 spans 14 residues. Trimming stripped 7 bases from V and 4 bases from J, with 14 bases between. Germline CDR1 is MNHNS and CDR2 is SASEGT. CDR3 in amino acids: CASIPAQRNQPQHF. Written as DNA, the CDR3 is TGTGCCAGCATACCAGCCCAACGGAATCAGCCCCAGCATTTT.

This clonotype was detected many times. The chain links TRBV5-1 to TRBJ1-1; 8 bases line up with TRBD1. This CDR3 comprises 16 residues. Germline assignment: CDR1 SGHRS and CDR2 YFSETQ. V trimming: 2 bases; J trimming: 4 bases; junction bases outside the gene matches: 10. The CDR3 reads CASSFNRGGFGTEAFF. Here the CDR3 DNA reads TGCGCCAGCAGCTTCAACAGGGGGGGTTTTGGCACTGAAGCTTTCTTT. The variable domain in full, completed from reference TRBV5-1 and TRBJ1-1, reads KAGVTQTPRYLIKTRGQQVTLSCSPISGHRSVSWYQQTPGQGLQFLFEYFSETQRNKGNFPGRFSGRQFSNSRSEMNVSTLELGDSALYLCASSFNRGGFGTEAFFGQGTRLTVV.

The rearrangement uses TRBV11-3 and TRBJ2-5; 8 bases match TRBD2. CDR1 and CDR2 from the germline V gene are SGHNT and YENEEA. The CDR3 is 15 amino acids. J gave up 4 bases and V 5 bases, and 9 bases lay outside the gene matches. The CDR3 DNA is TGTGCCAGCAGCCGAGCGGGAGCTGAGGGAGAGACCCAGTACTTC. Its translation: CASSRAGAEGETQYF.